This T cell receptor beta chain was captured by sequencing in a study of blood T cell repertoires in COVID-19. About the research overall: COVID-19 samples collected from the United States, Italy and Spain covered acute and convalescent phases. The analysed material was cDNA or gDNA that came from T cells, B-cell-depleted T cells, or PBMCs.

V lost 0 bases, J lost 0 bases, and 12 bases lay in between. Per the germline V gene, CDR1 is SGHNT and CDR2 is YYREEE (reference sequence). The CDR3 is 16 residues long. In the study's own analysis: Estimated nucleated cell counts came from reference gene primer amplification. Using immunoSEQ multiplex PCR, the repertoire was profiled, and TCRdb retains in-frame clones only, with some absent. V and J calls plus clone size are reproduced from that table; the DNA served to infer D and trimming. The sample has some 150,000 clones; 88% are singletons. The source of this sequence is a human donor in a cohort sampled during active COVID-19. Sequencing was performed on peripheral blood. V gene TRBV5-4 combines with J gene TRBJ1-2, with D possibly TRBD1 on 6 matching bases. The CDR3 DNA sequence: TGTGCCAGCAGCTTGGCCCAGGGGTGGACTAACTATGGCTACACCTTC. It codes for CASSLAQGWTNYGYTF.